Listed below are T cell receptor beta chains from one sample, sequenced in a study of CD8+ T cells in alopecia areata. Profiled with immunoSEQ multiplex PCR; TCRdb holds only in-frame clones, not every one. The table includes around 190,000 clones, roughly 60% detected once. The source material was CD4+ T cells sorted from blood, sampled at week 24, from a patient treated with tofacitinib. These receptors all come from a human donor with alopecia areata. CDR3s include the opening cysteine and the closing phenylalanine or tryptophan. A D gene is named only where the DNA matches it firmly. Some rows have no size entry. The others give once, few or many, or a class for an expanded clone.

d_call	v_call	clone_size	j_call	cdr3_nt	cdr3_aa
.	TRBV7-2	.	TRBJ2-7	TGTGCCAGCAGCCCCGGGGTCGGGGCCGAGCAGTACTTC	CASSPGVGAEQYF
.	TRBV27	once	TRBJ1-2	TGTGCCAGCAGTCCCCGGGGAGGCGGGTATGGCTACACCTTC	CASSPRGGGYGYTF
.	TRBV30	.	TRBJ1-2	TGTGCCTGGAGTGTAGACAGCTATGGCTACACCTTC	CAWSVDSYGYTF
.	TRBV9	.	TRBJ2-3	TGTGCCAGCAGCGCCCTTTCGATCGGCAGCACAGATACGCAGTATTTT	CASSALSIGSTDTQYF
.	TRBV29-1	.	TRBJ2-7	TGCAGCGTTGAAGCCCGGGGAGAAGGGTACGAGCAGTACTTC	CSVEARGEGYEQYF
.	TRBV6-5	.	TRBJ2-5	TGTGCCAGCGGATACAGGGTTAAAGAGACCCAGTACTTC	CASGYRVKETQYF
TRBD2	TRBV5-1	.	TRBJ2-7	TGCGCCAGCAGCTTGGGGACTAGCGGGCCCTACGAGCAGTACTTC	CASSLGTSGPYEQYF
TRBD1	TRBV28	.	TRBJ1-6	TGTGCCAGCAGTCCCGAGGACAGGATTAATTCACCCCTCCACTTT	CASSPEDRINSPLHF
.	TRBV29-1	few	TRBJ1-2	TGCAGCATACGGGCCGGGGCGGGTGGCTACACCTTC	CSIRAGAGGYTF
.	TRBV7-9	.	TRBJ2-1	TGTGCCAGCAGCTTCCGGTCCGGCCCTCGGAGGGAGTTCTTC	CASSFRSGPRREFF
TRBD1	TRBV5-6	few	TRBJ2-6	TGTGCCAGCAGTTCACCGGGACAGCGTACCTCTGGGGCCAACGTCCTGACTTTC	CASSSPGQRTSGANVLTF
TRBD1	TRBV7-2	few	TRBJ1-2	TGTGCCAGCAGCCCAACAGGGGGCAGCTATGGCTACACCTTC	CASSPTGGSYGYTF
.	TRBV30	.	TRBJ1-1	TGTGCCTGGAGTCTGATTAACACTGAAGCTTTCTTT	CAWSLINTEAFF
.	TRBV7-6	once	TRBJ2-1	TGTGCCAGCAGCTTAAAATGGCAGGCTAACAATGAGCAGTTCTTC	CASSLKWQANNEQFF
.	TRBV19	many	TRBJ2-2	TGTGCCAGTAGTGGGGGTCTGAACACCGGGGAGCTGTTTTTT	CASSGGLNTGELFF
TRBD1	TRBV29-1	.	TRBJ1-2	TGCAGCGTCGGACAGGGAGCCGGCTACACCTTC	CSVGQGAGYTF
.	TRBV25-1	.	TRBJ1-1	TGTGCCAGCAGTGCAGGGGTCTCTGAAGCTTTCTTT	CASSAGVSEAFF
TRBD1	TRBV29-1	.	TRBJ1-1	TGCAGCGCCCAGGGTACAGGGGAGCGGACTGAAGCTTTCTTT	CSAQGTGERTEAFF
.	TRBV9	few	TRBJ1-6	TGTGCCAGTGGACAGCGTGGAAATTCACCCCTCCACTTT	CASGQRGNSPLHF
.	TRBV19	few	TRBJ2-6	TGTGCCAGTAGTATAGATGAGGGTAGGGCCAACGTCCTGACTTTC	CASSIDEGRANVLTF
TRBD1	TRBV7-2	.	TRBJ1-2	TGTGCCAGCAGCTTAGCAGGGAGGCAGGGGGCAAATGGCTACACCTTC	CASSLAGRQGANGYTF
TRBD1	TRBV19	.	TRBJ2-2	TGTGCCAGTAGTATCGGACAGGGGGCCACCGGGGAGCTGTTTTTT	CASSIGQGATGELFF
.	TRBV18	.	TRBJ1-5	TGTGCCAGCTCACCGGCTTGGGAAAATCAGCCCCAGCATTTT	CASSPAWENQPQHF
TRBD2	TRBV7-2	.	TRBJ2-3	TGTGCCAGCAGCTTAACGGGGGGGCCCGATACGCAGTATTTT	CASSLTGGPDTQYF
.	TRBV4-3	few	TRBJ1-5	TGCGCCAGCAGCCAAGCTGAGTATCAGCCCCAGCATTTT	CASSQAEYQPQHF
TRBD1	TRBV10-2	few	TRBJ1-2	TGTGCCAGCAGCCAAGACAGGACAGGAGGCTACACCTTC	CASSQDRTGGYTF
.	TRBV30	.	TRBJ2-2	TGTGCCTGGAGACTAACGGGACTGAACACCGGGGAGCTGTTTTTT	CAWRLTGLNTGELFF
TRBD1	TRBV7-9	few	TRBJ1-5	TGTGCCAGCAGCTCGGGACAGGTCTCCATCAATCAGCCCCAGCATTTT	CASSSGQVSINQPQHF
.	TRBV29-1	few	TRBJ2-1	TGCAGCGTGGCCGGGGACCGGTACAATGAGCAGTTCTTC	CSVAGDRYNEQFF
.	TRBV15	.	TRBJ2-4	TGTGCCACCAGCAGAGACATCGGCGGGAACCTAGCCAAAAACATTCAGTACTTC	CATSRDIGGNLAKNIQYF
.	TRBV7-2	.	TRBJ1-5	TGTGCCAGCAGCTTAGTGGGGGCTAACAATCAGCCCCAGCATTTT	CASSLVGANNQPQHF
.	TRBV4-3	.	TRBJ2-2	TGCGCCAGCTCCACCCCCCTCGGGCCGCTGTTTTTT	CASSTPLGPLFF
.	TRBV30	once	TRBJ2-3	TGTGCCTGGAGGGGACTCGGTACGCAGTATTTT	CAWRGLGTQYF
TRBD1	TRBV14	few	TRBJ2-7	TGTGCCAGCAGCCAAACAGGGGCGCGGCATTACTTC	CASSQTGARHYF
TRBD1	TRBV19	.	TRBJ1-1	TGTGCCAGTAGTCCACAGGGGGCTGAAGCTGAAGCTTTCTTT	CASSPQGAEAEAFF
.	TRBV25-1	.	TRBJ2-7	TGTGCCAGCAGTGAAAGGGGGGGGCCTCTTAACTACGAGCAGTACTTC	CASSERGGPLNYEQYF
.	TRBV29-1	few	TRBJ2-2	TGCAGCGCCGGGACACCACTGAACACCGGGGAGCTGTTTTTT	CSAGTPLNTGELFF
TRBD1	TRBV14	.	TRBJ1-2	TGTGCCAGCAGCGGAACAGGGGGTCTGGTTGGCTACACCTTC	CASSGTGGLVGYTF
TRBD2	TRBV7-9	.	TRBJ2-7	TGTGCCAGCAGCTTATCGCTAGCGGGGGATGAGCAGTACTTC	CASSLSLAGDEQYF
TRBD1	TRBV29-1	.	TRBJ1-1	TGCAGCGTCGGCGGACAGGGGATCTCGGCAGCTTTCTTT	CSVGGQGISAAFF
.	TRBV29-1	few	TRBJ1-2	TGCAGCGTTGTAGGGGATGGGCTCGGAGGCTACACCTTC	CSVVGDGLGGYTF
TRBD1	TRBV7-3	.	TRBJ1-1	TGTGCCAGCAGCCCCCGAACAGGGGTAGTTTCTGAAGCTTTCTTT	CASSPRTGVVSEAFF
.	TRBV30	.	TRBJ1-1	TGTGCCTGGCGGACAGCGAACACTGAAGCTTTCTTT	CAWRTANTEAFF
.	TRBV2	few	TRBJ1-1	TGTGCCAGCGCGGGGGTCCGCACAAACACTGAAGCTTTCTTT	CASAGVRTNTEAFF
TRBD1	TRBV12-5	.	TRBJ2-5	TGTGCTAGTGGGGGACAGGCGTACCAAGAGACCCAGTACTTC	CASGGQAYQETQYF
TRBD2	TRBV29-1	few	TRBJ2-1	TGCAGCGTTGAGCCCCCAGCGGGGGGGATATACAATGAGCAGTTCTTC	CSVEPPAGGIYNEQFF
.	TRBV30	.	TRBJ2-7	TGTGCCTGGACCGGGGGATACAACTACGAGCAGTACTTC	CAWTGGYNYEQYF
.	TRBV4-3	.	TRBJ1-5	TGCGCCAGCAGCCAAGATACCCAGGGTCGGCAGCCCCAGCATTTT	CASSQDTQGRQPQHF
.	TRBV7-2	.	TRBJ2-4	TGTGCCAGCAAGGGCCTAGCCAAAAACATTCAGTACTTC	CASKGLAKNIQYF
TRBD2	TRBV29-1	.	TRBJ2-5	TGCAGCGTTTCCTCCGGGACTAGTGGCGGGACCCAGTACTTC	CSVSSGTSGGTQYF
.	TRBV30	few	TRBJ1-4	TGTGCCTGGAGTCTCCACCAGGCTACTAATGAAAAACTGTTTTTT	CAWSLHQATNEKLFF
TRBD2	TRBV2	.	TRBJ2-5	TGTGCCAGCAGTGAAATTCGGGGAGGGCAAGAGACCCAGTACTTC	CASSEIRGGQETQYF
.	TRBV2	once	TRBJ2-7	TGTGCCAGCATTGAGGCGGAACCCTACGAGCAGTACTTC	CASIEAEPYEQYF